These T cell receptor beta chains were read from a single sample in a study of blood T cell repertoires in COVID-19. Clones were sequenced by immunoSEQ multiplex PCR, and TCRdb holds only the in-frame ones, with some missing. The repertoire has about 98,000 clones, over 65% of them found once; the top ten carry around 4.5%. Source material: peripheral blood. All receptors derive from a human donor in a cohort sampled during active COVID-19. Each CDR3 is given with its conserved first and last residue. The D gene is left open where the match is weak. The size entry is marked missing in some rows and otherwise reads once, few, many or a size class.

TRBJ1-1 | . | TRBV2 | TRBD1 | TGTGCCAGCAGGAGACAGGGCTTGAACACTGAAGCTTTCTTT | CASRRQGLNTEAFF
TRBJ1-3 | . | TRBV7-2 | . | TGTGCCAGCAGCCCACCCGGGGGGGGACCCTCTGGAAACACCATATATTTT | CASSPPGGGPSGNTIYF
TRBJ1-1 | . | TRBV27 | . | TGTGCCAGCAGTACACTGAACACTGAAGCTTTCTTT | CASSTLNTEAFF
TRBJ2-2 | . | TRBV3-1/TRBV3-2 | TRBD1 | TGTGCCAGCAGCCTAACAGGGGGTGACACCGGGGAGCTGTTTTTT | CASSLTGGDTGELFF
TRBJ2-7 | . | TRBV11-3 | . | TGTGCCAGCAGCTTAGACGGCTCCCGTTCGGGAGAGCAGTACTTC | CASSLDGSRSGEQYF
TRBJ2-3 | . | TRBV7-8 | TRBD2 | TGTGCCAGCAGCTTAGCGCGGGGACTAGCCCGGGATACGCAGTATTTT | CASSLARGLARDTQYF
TRBJ1-1 | . | TRBV7-6 | TRBD1 | TGTGCCAGCAGCTTAGACAGGGGGGCTGAAGCTTTCTTT | CASSLDRGAEAFF
TRBJ2-7 | few | TRBV7-9 | . | TGTGCCAGCAGCTTAGGGACGGCGGGCTTCCGCGAGCAGTACTTC | CASSLGTAGFREQYF
TRBJ2-3 | . | TRBV5-4 | . | TGTGCCAGCAGCTTGGCTTTGGGCAGCCCTAGCACAGATACGCAGTATTTT | CASSLALGSPSTDTQYF
TRBJ1-2 | . | TRBV19 | . | TGTGCCAGTAGTATAGATTCGAGACAGACAAATGGCTACACCTTC | CASSIDSRQTNGYTF
TRBJ1-5 | . | TRBV7-2 | TRBD1 | TGTGCCAGCAGCTTAACAAGGACAGGGGTTAACTATCAGCCCCAGCATTTT | CASSLTRTGVNYQPQHF
TRBJ2-1 | . | TRBV19 | . | TGTGCCAGTAGTATGCTCGCGGCTAGCTCCTACAATGAGCAGTTCTTC | CASSMLAASSYNEQFF
TRBJ1-5 | . | TRBV6-2/TRBV6-3 | TRBD1 | TGTGCCAGCAGCCTACAGGGGGTTGTGGGTCAGCCCCAGCATTTT | CASSLQGVVGQPQHF
TRBJ2-7 | . | TRBV5-5 | . | TGTGCCAGCAGCTTGGACGTCGGGGTACCCTACGAGCAGTACTTC | CASSLDVGVPYEQYF
TRBJ1-5 | . | TRBV6-5 | TRBD1 | TGTGCCAGCAAGCTACAGGGGGGTCAGCCCCAGCATTTT | CASKLQGGQPQHF
TRBJ1-2 | . | TRBV11-2 | TRBD1 | TGTGCCAGCAGCTTAGAGATGACAGGGGCTGGCTACACCTTC | CASSLEMTGAGYTF
TRBJ2-5 | . | TRBV5-1 | TRBD2 | TGCGCCAGCAGCCAAACTAGCGGGGGGGCAGAGACCCAGTACTTC | CASSQTSGGAETQYF
TRBJ1-3 | . | TRBV4-2 | . | TGTGCCAGCAGCCAAGGCGCCTCTGGAAACACCATATATTTT | CASSQGASGNTIYF
TRBJ2-2 | . | TRBV9 | . | TGTGCCAGCAGAGGAAGTATGGGGCCCGGGGAGCTGTTTTTT | CASRGSMGPGELFF
TRBJ1-4 | . | TRBV4-2 | TRBD1 | TGTGCCAGCAGCCAACCGGACAGGTACTTAAGGGCAACTAATGAAAAACTGTTTTTT | CASSQPDRYLRATNEKLFF
TRBJ2-1 | . | TRBV7-9 | . | TGTGCCAGCAGCTTAGGACAAACAGGAACTTCCTACAATGAGCAGTTCTTC | CASSLGQTGTSYNEQFF
TRBJ1-1 | . | TRBV18 | . | TGTGCCAGCAACCTGGGGCAGAACACTGAAGCTTTCTTT | CASNLGQNTEAFF
TRBJ2-7 | . | TRBV6-5 | . | TGTGCCACACACACAGGGTTTGAGCAGTACTTC | CATHTGFEQYF
TRBJ2-5 | . | TRBV18 | TRBD1 | TGTGCCAGCTCAGGGACAGAGATCCAAGAGACCCAGTACTTC | CASSGTEIQETQYF
TRBJ2-3 | . | TRBV18 | . | TGTGCCAGCTCACCAAAATATGATTATACTAGCACAGATACGCAGTATTTT | CASSPKYDYTSTDTQYF
TRBJ1-4 | . | TRBV18 | TRBD1 | TGTGCCAGCTCACCCAGGGGGCGGAGTGGAAAACTGTTTTTT | CASSPRGRSGKLFF
TRBJ2-1 | . | TRBV7-7 | TRBD2 | TGTGCCAGCAGCTCGCTAGCGGGGGGGTTCGGGGAGCAGTTCTTC | CASSSLAGGFGEQFF
TRBJ2-1 | . | TRBV3-1/TRBV3-2 | TRBD2 | TGTGCCAGCAGCCAAGAAGGACTAGCGGACAATGAGCAGTTCTTC | CASSQEGLADNEQFF
TRBJ2-3 | . | TRBV5-1 | TRBD2 | TGCGCCAGCAGCTTGGGGAGTAGCGGGGGAGATACGCAGTATTTT | CASSLGSSGGDTQYF
TRBJ1-1 | . | TRBV12-3/TRBV12-4 | . | TGTGCCAGCCATAAGGGGGGGAGTGGTGAAGCTTTCTTT | CASHKGGSGEAFF
TRBJ1-3 | . | TRBV15 | . | TGTGCCACCAGCAGAAGGGGCAGCCTCTCTGGAAACACCATATATTTT | CATSRRGSLSGNTIYF
TRBJ1-2 | . | TRBV6-2/TRBV6-3 | TRBD1 | TGTGCCAGCAGTAAGTGGGACAGGGGACCGGCTGGCCACACCTTC | CASSKWDRGPAGHTF
TRBJ2-1 | . | TRBV5-1 | TRBD2 | TGCGCCAGCAGCTGGGGACTAGCGGGGCCTTACAATGAGCAGTTCTTC | CASSWGLAGPYNEQFF
TRBJ2-1 | . | TRBV5-1 | . | TGCGCCAGCAGCTTGGATCGCGACCCAGGGGATGAGCAGTTCTTC | CASSLDRDPGDEQFF
TRBJ2-1 | . | TRBV9 | TRBD1 | TGTGCCAGCAGCGCGGGACAGCCCGTCTACAATGAGCAGTTCTTC | CASSAGQPVYNEQFF
TRBJ1-4 | . | TRBV19 | . | TGTGCCAGTAGTATTTTTTTCGGAGCAGCTAATGAAAAACTGTTTTTT | CASSIFFGAANEKLFF
TRBJ2-3 | . | TRBV18 | . | TGTGCCAGCTCACCACACCCCCAGGACACAGATACGCAGTATTTT | CASSPHPQDTDTQYF
TRBJ1-2 | once | TRBV28 | . | TGTGCCAGCAGTGCACACCTTGGACAACCCGGTGGCTATGGCTACACCTTC | CASSAHLGQPGGYGYTF
TRBJ2-1 | . | TRBV5-1 | TRBD2 | TGCGCCAGCAGCCCCGACCCGGCTAGCGGGGGGGCCGATGAGCAGTTCTTC | CASSPDPASGGADEQFF
TRBJ2-2 | once | TRBV5-1 | . | TGCGCCAGCAGCTTGGAGCGCGGGGAGCTGTTTTTT | CASSLERGELFF
TRBJ2-6 | . | TRBV19 | TRBD1 | TGTGCCAGTAGATCGGGACAGTGGTATTCTGGGGCCAACGTCCTGACTTTC | CASRSGQWYSGANVLTF
TRBJ2-1 | . | TRBV5-5 | . | TGTGCCAGCAGCTTGGGAGGCGCGACCTACAATGAGCAGTTCTTC | CASSLGGATYNEQFF
TRBJ1-3 | . | TRBV18 | . | TGTGCCAGCTCATACTCGACAGGAGGCTCTGGAAACACCATATATTTT | CASSYSTGGSGNTIYF
TRBJ2-3 | . | TRBV15 | TRBD2 | TGTGCCACCAGCAGGGAACTAGCGGCCATGAATACGCAGTATTTT | CATSRELAAMNTQYF
TRBJ1-4 | . | TRBV7-9 | . | TGTGCCAGCAGCTTAGCTTTCAGTGTTAATAAAAAACTGTTTTTT | CASSLAFSVNKKLFF
TRBJ1-6 | few | TRBV7-2 | . | TGTGCCAGCAGCCCCCGGGGGTTTTCACCCCTCCACTTT | CASSPRGFSPLHF
TRBJ2-1 | . | TRBV2 | TRBD2 | TGTGCCAGCAGGGCGGGACTAGCGTCCTACAATGAGCAGTTCTTC | CASRAGLASYNEQFF
TRBJ2-6 | . | TRBV4-2 | . | TGTGCCAGCAGCCAGGCGACAGGTGCTGGGGCCAACGTCCTGACTTTC | CASSQATGAGANVLTF
TRBJ2-7 | . | TRBV24-1 | TRBD1 | TGTGCCACCAGTGCATGGACAGGAACCTACGAGCAGTACTTC | CATSAWTGTYEQYF
TRBJ2-2 | . | TRBV5-4 | . | TGTGCCAGCAGCCCGGAGGGTACTGCGATTAACACCGGGGAGCTGTTTTTT | CASSPEGTAINTGELFF
TRBJ2-7 | few | TRBV7-9 | TRBD1 | TGTGCCAGCAGCCCAGCCGGGACAGGGATCCACGAGCAGTACTTC | CASSPAGTGIHEQYF